The 21 T cell receptor beta chains below were found in one sample sequenced in a study of neurological immune-mediated disorders (dated by TCRdb to between 2019 and 2020). Receptor libraries were prepared by 5' RACE. These reads were obtained on an Illumina HiSeq 2500. The public reads were quality trimmed at Q25 with fastp and then assembled into clones with MiXCR by TCRdb, keeping productive beta chains. Rows with one shared CDR3 protein collapse into an entry with the most common genes and DNA. This sample is represented by roughly 30,000 distinct CDR3 sequences; under 30% of them were singletons. Jointly, the top ten make up just under 30% of the sample. Sequencing input: CD4+ T cells from blood. Receptors originate from a man over 45 with HTLV-1-associated myelopathy (HAM/TSP).

Within the sample, this clonotype is large. The CDR3 DNA sequence: TGTGCCAGCAGCCAGCGGGGGGGGGTAGTAGGCAATACGCAGTATTTT. It translates to CASSQRGGVVGNTQYF. The chain employs TRBV3-1 and TRBJ2-3; TRBD2 matches 9 bases. Per the germline V gene, CDR1 is LGHDT and CDR2 is YNNKEL (reference sequence). V lost 3 bases and J lost 7; bases outside the gene matches: 11. CDR3 length: 16 residues.

This clonotype was seen more than once but under ten times. The V call is TRBV20-1, the J call TRBJ1-1; TRBD1 aligns across 8 bases. This CDR3 has 16 amino acids. V shed 0 bases, J shed 3 bases, and the junction held 9 bases outside the gene matches. Germline V gives CDR1 DFQATT, CDR2 SNEGSKA (reference sequence). The DNA of the CDR3 is TGCAGTGCTAGAGATATTGCAGGGGGCGTGTACACTGAAGCTTTCTTT. Translating it yields CSARDIAGGVYTEAFF.

This clonotype showed up many times. This chain connects TRBV9 to TRBJ2-2; the D gene could be TRBD1 or TRBD2 (5 bases each). CDR1 and CDR2 (germline): SGDLS, YYNGEE. V was pared by 3 bases and J by 6 bases, with 15 bases between. The CDR3 loop spans 15 amino acids. The CDR3 bases are TGTGCCAGCAGCGCGAGGGCAGGGTCGGCCGGGGAGCTGTTTTTT. Encoded protein: CASSARAGSAGELFF.

By sample share, this clonotype is medium-sized. The chain uses TRBV20-1 and TRBJ2-3, with unresolved D. Germline values: CDR1 DFQATT, CDR2 SNEGSKA (reference sequence). The CDR3 totals 14 residues. V lost 1 base and J 0 bases, leaving 8 bases between the germline ends. As DNA, the CDR3 is TGCAGTGCTAGAGGTGTAGGGAGCACAGATACGCAGTATTTT. As protein: CSARGVGSTDTQYF.

This sequence joins TRBV4-2 and TRBJ1-2; 7 bases match TRBD1. The trim removed 6 bases at V and 6 bases at J, leaving 10 bases unmatched. CDR1 and CDR2 (germline): LGHNA, YNFKEQ. CDR3 length: 14 amino acids. The CDR3 DNA is TGTGCCAGCAGTCAGGGGGGGGGCACACATGGCTACACCTTC. This encodes CASSQGGGTHGYTF.

This clonotype occurred many times. V is TRBV7-6 and J is TRBJ1-2; no firm D call. V lost 1 base to trimming and J lost 6 bases, with 12 bases between them. There are 14 residues in the CDR3. Germline CDR1 SGHVS, CDR2 FNYEAQ. The CDR3 protein is CASSLGGPWDGYTF. The CDR3 bases are TGTGCCAGCAGCTTAGGCGGCCCCTGGGATGGCTACACCTTC.

In this sample, this clonotype turned up many times. The chain carries TRBV5-1 and TRBJ2-1; D perhaps matches TRBD2 (5 bases). V gave up 4 bases and J gave up 8 bases, with 10 bases separating them. This CDR3 spans 12 amino acids. The germline V gene has CDR1 SGHRS and CDR2 YFSETQ. Here the CDR3 reads CASSEGFDEQFF. The CDR3 DNA sequence: TGCGCCAGCAGCGAGGGTTTCGATGAGCAGTTCTTC.

Many counts were recorded for this clonotype. V and J are TRBV7-7 and TRBJ2-1; maybe TRBD1 (6 bases). Trimming removed 1 base at V and 6 bases at J, with 13 bases between. From germline, CDR1 is SSHAT and CDR2 FNYEAQ (reference sequence). This CDR3 has 15 amino acids. The CDR3 loop reads CASSLGPGVSNEQFF. The DNA of the CDR3 is TGTGCCAGCAGCTTAGGTCCAGGGGTAAGCAATGAGCAGTTCTTC.

Many counts were recorded for this clonotype. This chain uses TRBV29-1 with TRBJ1-2, with 7 bases fitting TRBD1. CDR3 size: 15 residues. With 4 bases clipped from V and 4 bases from J, the junction kept 12 bases outside the gene matches. The germline V gene has CDR1 SQVTM and CDR2 ANQGSEA. The CDR3 DNA sequence: TGCAGCGTTGGGGGCACCCGACAGGGTACCTATGGCTACACCTTC. Its protein product is CSVGGTRQGTYGYTF. Together with reference TRBV29-1 and TRBJ1-2, the CDR3 gives the full variable domain: SAVISQKPSRDICQRGTSLTIQCQVDSQVTMMFWYRQQPGQSLTLIATANQGSEATYESGFVIDKFPISRPNLTFSTLTVSNMSPEDSSIYLCSVGGTRQGTYGYTFGSGTRLTVV.

In this sample, this clonotype turned up many times. The J gene is TRBJ2-7, the V gene TRBV12-3 or TRBV12-4, with D uncertain. V was cut by 8 bases and J by 4 bases, with 15 bases left in between. This CDR3 is 13 amino acids long. CDR3 nucleotides: TGTGCCAGCTCTCCTGGACGGTCTTACGAGCAGTACTTC. Its protein is CASSPGRSYEQYF.

The chain carries TRBV5-5 and TRBJ2-7; possibly TRBD1 for D (6 bases). Germline V gives CDR1 SGHKS, CDR2 YYEKEE (reference sequence). CDR3 length: 16 residues. Trimming cost V 8 bases and J 5 bases, with 26 bases left between them. The CDR3 region has the DNA TGTGCCAGTAGCCCCGCTGGGGGACATGTGGTCCACGAGCAGTACTTC. Translated: CASSPAGGHVVHEQYF.

This chain links TRBV25-1 with TRBJ1-1, with a possible D match to TRBD1 (5 bases). V dropped 4 bases and J dropped 4 bases, with 16 bases sitting between them. Looked up from germline, CDR1 is MGHDK and CDR2 is SYGVNS. The CDR3 is made up of 15 amino acids. CDR3 sequence reads: CASSGRGVVGTEAFF. In DNA form, the CDR3 reads TGTGCCAGCAGTGGACGGGGGGTAGTGGGCACTGAAGCTTTCTTT.

This clonotype was seen at least ten times. The CDR3 DNA follows: TGCAGTGCAAGAAGGACAGGGATAAACTATGGCTACACCTTC. It specifies CSARRTGINYGYTF. The rearrangement uses TRBV20-1 and TRBJ1-2, with 8 nucleotides matching TRBD1. The CDR3 length is 14 residues. V lost 6 bases, J lost 2 bases, and 8 bases stayed unmatched. Germline V gene lookup returns CDR1 DFQATT and CDR2 SNEGSKA (reference sequence).

This clonotype came up many times. The V call is TRBV7-6, the J call TRBJ2-1; 10 bases map to TRBD2. V shed 5 bases, J shed 9 bases, and the junction held 10 bases outside the gene matches. Germline assignment: CDR1 SGHVS and CDR2 FNYEAQ. The length of the CDR3 is 15 residues. CDR3 in DNA: TGTGCCAGCAGCCAGGGGGCTAGCGGGAGAAGTGAGCAGTTCTTC. Residues: CASSQGASGRSEQFF. Variable domain in full (rest from reference TRBV7-6 and TRBJ2-1): GAGVSQSPRYKVTKRGQDVALRCDPISGHVSLYWYRQALGQGPEFLTYFNYEAQQDKSGLPNDRFSAERPEGSISTLTIQRTEQRDSAMYRCASSQGASGRSEQFFGPGTRLTVL.

This clonotype was recorded at least ten times. V gene TRBV7-9 combines with J gene TRBJ1-1; TRBD1 matches 8 bases. The CDR3 is 14 residues long. The V and J ends lost 2 bases and 2 bases, in that order; junction bases with no gene match: 1. Germline CDR1 is SEHNR and CDR2 is FQNEAQ (reference sequence). The CDR3: CASSLTGGNTEAFF. CDR3 DNA sequence: TGTGCCAGCAGCTTAACAGGGGGAAACACTGAAGCTTTCTTT.

In this sample, this clonotype turned up many times. V and J are TRBV20-1 and TRBJ2-1, with D hard to call. The CDR3 is 11 amino acids. Trimming took 6 bases from V and 10 from J, leaving 13 bases between them. CDR1 is DFQATT, CDR2 SNEGSKA, per germline (reference sequence). This CDR3 reads CSAQKRSEQFF. In nucleotides, the CDR3 is TGCAGTGCCCAGAAACGGAGCGAGCAGTTCTTC.

Many counts were recorded for this clonotype. V gene TRBV12-3 or TRBV12-4 combines with J gene TRBJ1-6; 7 bases align to TRBD1. The CDR3 spans 15 residues. The junction had 6 bases not matched to a gene; V was cut back by 3 bases and J by 7 bases. In DNA form, the CDR3 reads TGTGCCAGCAGTTTTCAAGGACAGGCCAATTCACCCCTCCACTTT. Encoded protein: CASSFQGQANSPLHF.

This clonotype was recorded many times. The chain links TRBV2 to TRBJ1-2, with 9 nucleotides matching TRBD1. The CDR3 is 13 amino acids. Germline CDR1 SNHLY, CDR2 FYNNEI. The junction had 9 bases not matched to a gene; V was cut back by 9 bases and J by 7 bases. The CDR3 DNA reads TGTGCCAGGGGAGGACAGGGGAATAGTGGCTACACCTTC. It specifies CARGGQGNSGYTF.

This clonotype was seen many times. The chain links TRBV5-1 to TRBJ2-7, with D possibly TRBD2 on 5 matching bases. Deletions cut 4 bases from V and 0 bases from J, with 8 bases between. The CDR3 extends over 13 amino acids. Germline V lookup: CDR1 SGHRS, CDR2 YFSETQ. The CDR3 here is CASSEGSSYEQYF. Written as DNA, the CDR3 is TGCGCCAGCAGCGAAGGGAGCTCCTACGAGCAGTACTTC.

A remark on this clonotype: At one of its ends the junction is not consistent with the germline gene, which may arise from a read error. The genes are TRBV10-3 and TRBJ2-5, with D possibly called TRBD1 or TRBD2 (5 bases each). CDR1 and CDR2 from the germline V gene are ENHRY and SYGVKD. The CDR3 runs 18 residues. Written as DNA, the CDR3 is TGTGCCATCAGTGAGCCAGGACGCCTAGACAGTCGGGGAGAGAACCAGTACTTC. Its translation is CAISEPGRLDSRGENQYF.

This clonotype was picked up many times. The rearrangement uses TRBV20-1 and TRBJ1-4, with 7 bases fitting TRBD1. J lost 7 bases, V lost 0 bases, and 8 bases had no gene match. Germline CDR1 is DFQATT and CDR2 is SNEGSKA (reference sequence). CDR3 length equals 15 residues. CDR3 DNA sequence: TGCAGTGCTAGAGACAGGGGGTTTCGGGGTGAAAAACTGTTTTTT. Encoded protein: CSARDRGFRGEKLFF.